This TCR beta chain comes out of a study of response to subunit inactivated influenza vaccine. By share, this clonotype ranks as medium-sized. TCRdb re-called the RT-PCR reads through MiXCR, storing one row per CDR3 protein. In the table there are more than 150,000 distinct CDR3 sequences, about 9.3% of which are singletons. Trimming cost V 7 bases and J 0 bases, with 7 bases left between them. Germline CDR1 and CDR2: DFQATT and SNEGSKA (reference sequence). The CDR3 runs 12 residues. The sample here was non-naive T cells sorted from PBMCs, taken on the day of vaccination. This clonotype was obtained from a man aged 45-65 years who received an inactivated influenza vaccine. The chain is built from TRBV20-1 and TRBJ1-3; D is undetermined. DNA for the CDR3: TGCAGTGTTCCTTTCTCTGGAAACACCATATATTTT. This gives the protein CSVPFSGNTIYF.